These 10 T cell receptor beta chains were all obtained from the same sample, sequenced in a study of blood T cell repertoires in COVID-19. Using immunoSEQ multiplex PCR, the repertoire was profiled, and TCRdb retains in-frame clones only, with some absent. The table includes under 250,000 clones, more than 70% detected once. Sequenced material: peripheral blood. These receptors were obtained from an elderly woman with acute or convalescent COVID-19.

This chain connects TRBV5-1 to TRBJ2-5, with TRBD1 matching 10 bases. Germline V gene sequence: CDR1 SGHRS, CDR2 YFSETQ. The CDR3 contains 15 residues. Germline trimming cut 3 bases from V and 3 bases from J; bases unmatched to any gene: 5. CDR3 sequence reads: CASSSAGTGEETQYF. The CDR3 nucleotides are TGCGCCAGCAGCTCGGCTGGGACAGGGGAAGAGACCCAGTACTTC.

The V call is TRBV5-5, the J call TRBJ1-2; 7 bases fit TRBD1. This CDR3 has 15 amino acids. V dropped 4 bases and J dropped 5; count of bases not matched to a gene: 11. Germline-derived CDR1 and CDR2 are SGHKS and YYEKEE (reference sequence). The CDR3 here is CASSRQQGVEYGYTF. The DNA of the CDR3 is TGTGCCAGCAGCCGCCAGCAGGGGGTAGAGTATGGCTACACCTTC.

The rearrangement joins TRBV11-2 to TRBJ1-2, with D possibly TRBD1 on 6 matching bases. The CDR3 contains 14 residues. The V end was cut by 1 base, the J end by 3 bases, with 9 bases between. Germline loops: CDR1 SGHAT, CDR2 FQNNGV. Here the CDR3 reads CASSLGTAYYGYTF. Here the CDR3 DNA reads TGTGCCAGCAGCTTAGGGACAGCCTACTATGGCTACACCTTC.

The chain joins TRBV11-2 to TRBJ2-1; maybe TRBD1 (6 bases). V gave up 5 bases and J gave up 5 bases, with 16 bases separating them. Germline values: CDR1 SGHAT, CDR2 FQNNGV. This CDR3 has 15 amino acids. CDR3 protein: CASSAWGQADNEQFF. The CDR3 coding sequence is TGTGCCAGCAGCGCATGGGGGCAGGCGGACAATGAGCAGTTCTTC. Combining the CDR3 with reference TRBV11-2 and TRBJ2-1 gives the whole variable domain EAGVAQSPRYKIIEKRQSVAFWCNPISGHATLYWYQQILGQGPKLLIQFQNNGVVDDSQLPKDRFSAERLKGVDSTLKIQPAKLEDSAVYLCASSAWGQADNEQFFGPGTRLTVL.

This sequence joins TRBV9 and TRBJ2-1, with 7 bases aligning to TRBD2. Losses at the gene ends were 4 bases for V and 1 base for J; bases not matched to a gene: 2. This CDR3 spans 14 amino acids. The germline CDR1 and CDR2 sequences are SGDLS and YYNGEE. This CDR3 is CASSFGGSYNEQFF. The CDR3 nucleotides read TGTGCCAGCAGCTTCGGGGGGTCCTACAATGAGCAGTTCTTC.

The CDR3 region is CASSLAFTNTGELFF. The CDR3 DNA reads TGTGCCAGCAGCTTAGCTTTCACGAACACCGGGGAGCTGTTTTTT. This chain connects TRBV7-8 to TRBJ2-2; no clear D. CDR1 and CDR2 from the germline V gene are SGHVS and FQNEAQ. V gave up 0 bases and J gave up 0 bases, with 5 bases separating them. The CDR3 has 15 residues.

The chain couples TRBV6-5 to TRBJ1-1, with TRBD1 matching over 7 bases. The CDR3 spans 14 residues. The germline V gene has CDR1 MNHEY and CDR2 SVGAGI. With 3 bases clipped from V and 4 bases from J, the junction kept 5 bases outside the gene matches. CDR3 sequence: CASSYSTGVTEAFF. The CDR3 nucleotides are TGTGCCAGCAGTTATTCCACAGGGGTCACTGAAGCTTTCTTT.

This clone was found once. The rearrangement joins TRBV5-5 to TRBJ1-5; D may be TRBD1 (5 bases). The germline gives CDR1 SGHKS, CDR2 YYEKEE (reference sequence). The CDR3 covers 16 residues. V gave up 1 base and J gave up 0 bases, with 11 bases separating them. CDR3 loop: CASSLFAGNSNQPQHF. Here the CDR3 DNA reads TGTGCCAGCAGCTTGTTCGCAGGGAATAGCAATCAGCCCCAGCATTTT.

The gene calls are TRBV12-3 or TRBV12-4 and TRBJ1-4, with no clear D. Between the trimmed V and J ends, which lost 3 bases and 5 bases, there was a span of 7 bases. This CDR3 spans 13 amino acids. The CDR3 here is CASSFLENEKLFF. The CDR3 nucleotides are TGTGCCAGCAGTTTTCTGGAGAATGAAAAACTGTTTTTT.

The rearrangement uses TRBV2 and TRBJ2-1, with 11 bases fitting TRBD1. J lost 5 bases, V lost 7 bases, and 7 bases had no gene match. The germline V gene has CDR1 SNHLY and CDR2 FYNNEI. The CDR3 spans 15 residues. The CDR3 reads CASKAGTGGNNEQFF. CDR3 DNA sequence: TGTGCCAGCAAAGCCGGGACAGGGGGAAACAATGAGCAGTTCTTC.